The source of this T cell receptor (beta chain) is a study of blood T cells in healthy people across ages (dated by TCRdb to the mid-2010s). Study-level background: In model experiments, template switching captured about one uniquely barcoded TCR beta cDNA molecule for every two T cells. The study measured age-related changes in TCR beta repertoire diversity using deep sequencing normalized with unique cDNA molecular identifiers. For two donors (one aged 18 to 29 and one aged 80 or older), the study analyzed two additional independent replicas of 1 million unique cDNA reads from the same blood draw. Donors of different ages were randomly distributed across sequencing lanes to avoid experimental bias. The donors were split into four age groups: young (average approximately 16 years), middle-aged (39), aged (approximately 59) and long-lived (over 80). The paper's findings and limits, for the study overall: Compared with the aged group, more naive CD4+ T cells, fewer expanded clones and increased TCR diversity were shown by the long-lived group, suggesting age selection. Since profiling was done on bulk unsorted PBMCs, naive and antigen-experienced compartments could not be conclusively compared. As age increased, observed TCR beta diversity per million T cells dropped in a roughly linear way, and a significant reduction was already evident by age about 36. Observed TCR beta diversity correlated strongly with the percentage of naive T cells measured by flow cytometry. The CMV infection status of donors was not known, potentially confounding age-related changes in expanded clonotypes. Estimates of total diversity from one million sequenced T cells were regarded as lower bounds and underestimates.

Libraries were constructed by 5' RACE. Instrument on record: Illumina HiSeq 2500. The second PCR ran for about 7 to 11 cycles and used a J-beta primer mix along with a sample-barcoded 5' primer. A unique molecular identifier was introduced onto each TCR beta cDNA molecule by a template-switch 5' adaptor carrying 12 random nucleotides. At least 2.5 million CDR3-containing paired-end reads were obtained from each sample. The Mint cDNA synthesis kit, primed by a TRBC-specific oligonucleotide, was used to synthesize first-strand cDNA from all RNA. After uracil-DNA glycosylase treatment, a first 18-cycle PCR used universal primers M1SS and BC2_uni_R on all cDNA. Regarding the original processing steps: Normalization of each sample was performed by random selection of 1 million high-quality reads, each carrying a distinct molecular identifier. Reads sharing molecular identifiers were discarded rather than binned into consensus sequences. MiTCR, with a Q25 quality threshold and the strictest error-elimination algorithm, was used for CDR3 identification, clonotype clustering and error correction. A nonparametric unseen species model with Euler transformation was used to estimate a lower bound on total TCR beta diversity. Starting from the raw public reads, TCRdb applied fastp trimming at Q25, assembled clones with MiXCR and retained in-frame beta chains. Entries that share a CDR3 protein sequence are merged under the most common genes and DNA. These V and J calls rely on TCRdb rather than the paper's analysis. The table for this sample lists about 970,000 distinct CDR3 sequences; about 53% of them were counted only once. The top ten constitute about 22% of the sample.

Via the germline V gene (reference sequence), CDR1 is DFQATT and CDR2 SNEGSKA. Spanning cysteine to phenylalanine, the CDR3 consists of 14 amino acids. Only the CDR3 portion is preserved as DNA: 42 bases, with reading frame beginning at the first base. V is pruned by 3 bases and J by 9 bases, leaving 6 bases of the junction without a gene match. As for this clonotype: Its antigen target is currently unknown. One base away there is no much larger clone; base qualities are not given.

Systemically healthy Caucasian individuals from Russia, about 38 in total and aged about 6 to 90 years, were included as donors. Ten milliliters of peripheral blood were collected from each donor into EDTA-treated Vacutainer tubes. Ficoll-Paque density-gradient centrifugation was used to isolate PBMCs, with at least 6.5 million per sample. Trizol reagent was used to extract total RNA from PBMCs, with at least 6 micrograms per sample. The percentages of naive CD45RAhigh/CD27high T cells were determined by flow cytometry on a PBMC aliquot from every donor. The clonotype was recovered from a woman aged 55-75 years in good health. Recombination joined TRBV20-1 with TRBJ2-1; 12 bases in the middle match TRBD2. Sequenced sample: blood. The CDR3 protein: CSASRASGRGEQFF. The sequence in DNA is TGCAGTGCTAGCCGCGCTAGCGGGAGGGGTGAGCAGTTCTTC.